These 11 T cell receptor beta chains originate from one sample sequenced in a study of blood T cell repertoires in COVID-19. The repertoire was sequenced with immunoSEQ multiplex PCR; TCRdb's copy has only in-frame clones and lacks some. Of roughly 400,000 clones listed, 88% were seen once; the top ten hold 2% to 2.5%. Sequenced: PBMCs or T cells enriched from blood (not recorded which). All receptors come from a woman between 35 and 50 years old with acute COVID-19.

The rearrangement links TRBV11-2 to TRBJ2-5; 8 positions match TRBD1. The CDR3 has 14 amino acids. V lost 5 bases to trimming and J lost 4 bases; unmatched junction nucleotides: 6. The germline CDR1 and CDR2 sequences are SGHAT and FQNNGV. The CDR3 loop reads CASSQDRARETQYF. CDR3 coding DNA: TGTGCCAGCAGCCAGGACAGGGCCCGAGAGACCCAGTACTTC. Full variable domain (rest looked up from reference TRBV11-2 and TRBJ2-5): EAGVAQSPRYKIIEKRQSVAFWCNPISGHATLYWYQQILGQGPKLLIQFQNNGVVDDSQLPKDRFSAERLKGVDSTLKIQPAKLEDSAVYLCASSQDRARETQYFGPGTRLLVL.

This clone was picked up a small number of times. This same CDR3 is encoded by further DNA sequences in the sample. V gene TRBV9 combines with J gene TRBJ2-5; 15 bases are a match to TRBD2. The V gene's germline CDR1 is SGDLS and CDR2 YYNGEE. This CDR3 is built from 16 residues. V was pared by 3 bases and J by 2 bases, with 2 bases of the junction left unmatched. CDR3 bases: TGTGCCAGCAGCGCCGGACTAGCGGGGGGGCAAGAGACCCAGTACTTC. Translated: CASSAGLAGGQETQYF.

V usage is TRBV27 and J usage is TRBJ2-7; a possible D gene is TRBD1 (8 bases). The germline V gene has CDR1 MNHEY and CDR2 SMNVEV (reference sequence). The CDR3 length is 13 residues. Trimming shortened V by 8 bases and J by 2 bases, and 13 bases separated the two germline ends. CDR3 in amino acids: CASGQGGPYEQYF. The CDR3 coding sequence is TGTGCCAGCGGACAGGGAGGGCCCTACGAGCAGTACTTC.

The chain employs TRBV24-1 and TRBJ2-2; D is possibly TRBD2 (6 bases). Germline assignment: CDR1 KGHDR and CDR2 SFDVKD. Trimming stripped 6 bases from V and 2 bases from J, with 15 bases between. The CDR3 covers 16 residues. CDR3 sequence (DNA): TGTGCCACCAGTCGGCGAATCGGACTAAACACCGGGGAGCTGTTTTTT. Its protein product is CATSRRIGLNTGELFF.

This clone was recorded a few times. The V and J genes are TRBV4-1 and TRBJ2-2; D unresolved. V dropped 0 bases and J dropped 3 bases, with 8 bases sitting between them. CDR3 length: 15 amino acids. Germline-derived CDR1 and CDR2 are MGHRA and YSYEKL. CDR3 coding DNA: TGCGCCAGCAGCCAAGATCCCAGATACACCGGGGAGCTGTTTTTT. This encodes CASSQDPRYTGELFF.

The genes are TRBV10-3 and TRBJ2-3; 7 nucleotides match TRBD2. The V and J ends lost 7 bases and 4 bases, in that order; junction bases with no gene match: 5. In germline, CDR1 is ENHRY, CDR2 SYGVKD. The CDR3 sequence is 13 residues long. The CDR3 coding sequence is TGTGCCATCAATGGCGCGGGGGCAGATACGCAGTATTTT. It yields the protein CAINGAGADTQYF.

The gene calls are TRBV7-7 and TRBJ2-2; 11 nucleotides match TRBD2. This CDR3 region has 16 residues. The germline gives CDR1 SSHAT, CDR2 FNYEAQ (reference sequence). V lost 5 bases, J lost 1 base, and 3 bases stayed unmatched. CDR3 region: CASSNLAGGNTGELFF. CDR3 sequence (DNA): TGTGCCAGCAGCAACCTAGCGGGGGGGAACACCGGGGAGCTGTTTTTT.

This clone was seen only a few times. This specimen includes other DNA sequences encoding the same CDR3. The CDR3, as DNA: TGTGCCAGCAGTTACTCGGGGGGGAACACTGAAGCTTTCTTT. Its protein product is CASSYSGGNTEAFF. This chain uses TRBV6-2 or TRBV6-3 with TRBJ1-1; TRBD1 is a possible D gene (5 bases). V gave up 0 bases and J gave up 1 base, with 6 bases separating them. The length of the CDR3 is 14 residues. Germline CDR1 is MNHEY and CDR2 is SVGEGT.

This rearrangement joins TRBV5-1 to TRBJ2-5; TRBD1 matches 8 bases. The CDR3 totals 14 residues. Germline CDR1 reads SGHRS; CDR2 reads YFSETQ. Trimming cost V 7 bases and J 2 bases; bases outside gene matches: 7. The CDR3 DNA sequence: TGCGCCAGCGGAGCCTGGACAGGGCAAGAGACCCAGTACTTC. Translation gives CASGAWTGQETQYF.

The rearrangement links TRBV5-1 to TRBJ1-3, with unresolved D. Per the germline V gene, CDR1 is SGHRS and CDR2 is YFSETQ. The V end was cut by 0 bases, the J end by 0 bases, with 10 bases between. This CDR3 spans 16 amino acids. The DNA of the CDR3 is TGCGCCAGCAGCTTGGACAGCCTATTCTCTGGAAACACCATATATTTT. It specifies CASSLDSLFSGNTIYF.

J is TRBJ2-7 and V is TRBV30; 7 bases match TRBD1. The CDR3 has 12 residues. Per the germline V gene, CDR1 is GTSNPN and CDR2 is SVGIG (reference sequence). V was pared by 2 bases and J by 3 bases, with 1 base of the junction left unmatched. The DNA of the CDR3 is TGTGCCTGGAGTTCAGGGGGCTACGAGCAGTACTTC. Residues: CAWSSGGYEQYF.